The clone carrying this T cell receptor (beta chain) has more than one count but fewer than ten. The antigen is unknown. V lost 6 bases and J lost 1; bases outside the gene matches: 1. This CDR3 has 13 residues. CDR1 SEHNR and CDR2 FQNEAQ come from the germline V gene (reference sequence). This entry belongs to a study of somatic mutations in cytotoxic T cells in rheumatoid arthritis. Overall study: Patient blood (roughly 30 ml EDTA) was drawn right after diagnosis, before any treatment.

Findings and caveats of the study: No antigen targets were known for the expanded CD8+ clones.

The protocol was immunoSEQ multiplex PCR, while the TCRdb copy is restricted to in-frame clones and leaves out a portion. The table has 9,500 to 13,000 clones, about 82% seen once. The receptor's source is an adult with rheumatoid arthritis. This chain joins TRBV7-9 and TRBJ1-1; TRBD1 matches 8 bases. Sequenced input: CD8+ T cells sorted from blood. DNA of the CDR3: TGTGCCAGCAGGGGGACAGGGAACACTGAAGCTTTCTTT. Protein: CASRGTGNTEAFF.